This is a list of T cell receptor beta chains from one sample in a study of OX40 agonist ivuxolimab in advanced cancers. Only in-frame clones appear in the TCRdb table, and some are missing; sequencing was by immunoSEQ multiplex PCR. The data hold about 78,000 clones, with 84% observed a single time. Sequencing was performed on CD4+ or CD8+ T cells sorted from blood, taken in a trial of the OX40 agonist ivuxolimab. All receptors come from an adult with an advanced solid tumor such as melanoma, head and neck, liver or kidney cancer. Each CDR3 is given with its conserved first and last residue. D genes are given only for firm matches. Rows give clone size only sometimes, using once, few, many, or a class for an expanded clone.

d_call: -; v_call: TRBV5-1; cdr3_length: 16; clone_size: -; j_call: TRBJ2-5; cdr3_aa: CASSPRPSVYQETQYF; cdr3_nt: TGCGCCAGCAGCCCGCGGCCTAGCGTGTACCAAGAGACCCAGTACTTC
d_call: -; v_call: TRBV5-1; cdr3_length: 14; clone_size: -; j_call: TRBJ2-1; cdr3_aa: CASSFGSSYNEQFF; cdr3_nt: TGCGCCAGCAGCTTCGGGAGCTCCTACAATGAGCAGTTCTTC
d_call: -; v_call: TRBV6-4; cdr3_length: 16; clone_size: -; j_call: TRBJ2-1; cdr3_aa: CASSGRGSSSYNEQFF; cdr3_nt: TGTGCCAGCAGTGGTCGGGGCTCAAGCTCCTACAATGAGCAGTTCTTC
d_call: -; v_call: TRBV27; cdr3_length: 12; clone_size: medium-sized; j_call: TRBJ1-2; cdr3_aa: CASRQGLNGYTF; cdr3_nt: TGTGCCAGCAGACAGGGTTTGAATGGCTACACCTTC
d_call: TRBD2; v_call: TRBV6-1; cdr3_length: 14; clone_size: -; j_call: TRBJ2-3; cdr3_aa: CASSAGLAGPVGYF; cdr3_nt: TGTGCCAGCAGCGCGGGACTAGCGGGTCCGGTGGGGTATTTT
d_call: -; v_call: TRBV9; cdr3_length: 14; clone_size: -; j_call: TRBJ2-7; cdr3_aa: CASSANSLRSEQYF; cdr3_nt: TGTGCCAGCAGCGCGAACTCGCTGCGCTCCGAGCAGTACTTC
d_call: -; v_call: TRBV5-8; cdr3_length: 13; clone_size: few; j_call: TRBJ2-3; cdr3_aa: CASSRPWADTQYF; cdr3_nt: TGTGCCAGCAGCCGTCCGTGGGCAGATACGCAGTATTTT
d_call: -; v_call: TRBV29-1; cdr3_length: 13; clone_size: -; j_call: TRBJ1-1; cdr3_aa: CSVVGPMNTEAFF; cdr3_nt: TGCAGCGTTGTGGGGCCTATGAACACTGAAGCTTTCTTT
d_call: -; v_call: TRBV7-9; cdr3_length: 11; clone_size: -; j_call: TRBJ2-5; cdr3_aa: CASSYAETQYF; cdr3_nt: TGTGCCAGCAGCTACGCAGAGACCCAGTACTTC
d_call: -; v_call: TRBV18; cdr3_length: 15; clone_size: -; j_call: TRBJ2-1; cdr3_aa: CASSPSQTSYNEQFF; cdr3_nt: TGTGCCAGCTCACCGAGCCAGACCTCCTACAATGAGCAGTTCTTC
d_call: TRBD1; v_call: TRBV6-5; cdr3_length: 15; clone_size: -; j_call: TRBJ1-3; cdr3_aa: CASSYAAGGKYTIYF; cdr3_nt: TGTGCCAGCAGTTACGCGGCAGGGGGCAAATACACCATATATTTT
d_call: -; v_call: TRBV4-3; cdr3_length: 13; clone_size: once; j_call: TRBJ2-7; cdr3_aa: CASSQELRAEQYF; cdr3_nt: TGCGCCAGCAGCCAAGAGTTGAGGGCAGAGCAGTACTTC
d_call: -; v_call: TRBV7-2; cdr3_length: 15; clone_size: few; j_call: TRBJ2-7; cdr3_aa: CASSRRPDPSYEQYF; cdr3_nt: TGTGCCAGCAGCCGACGTCCCGACCCCTCCTACGAGCAGTACTTC
d_call: TRBD1; v_call: TRBV15; cdr3_length: 15; clone_size: -; j_call: TRBJ2-1; cdr3_aa: CATSRTGQGSNEQFF; cdr3_nt: TGTGCCACCAGCAGGACGGGACAGGGTAGCAATGAGCAGTTCTTC
d_call: -; v_call: TRBV5-4; cdr3_length: 12; clone_size: -; j_call: TRBJ2-7; cdr3_aa: CASSLATSEQYF; cdr3_nt: TGTGCCAGCAGCTTGGCCACGTCCGAGCAGTACTTC
d_call: -; v_call: TRBV15; cdr3_length: 16; clone_size: -; j_call: TRBJ2-5; cdr3_aa: CATSRDEVGVQETQYF; cdr3_nt: TGTGCCACCAGCAGAGATGAGGTGGGAGTGCAAGAGACCCAGTACTTC
d_call: TRBD1; v_call: TRBV29-1; cdr3_length: 13; clone_size: -; j_call: TRBJ1-2; cdr3_aa: CSVGGTGSYGYTF; cdr3_nt: TGCAGCGTGGGGGGGACAGGGTCGTATGGCTACACCTTC
d_call: -; v_call: TRBV28; cdr3_length: 16; clone_size: once; j_call: TRBJ1-2; cdr3_aa: CASSLTLGQGNYGYTF; cdr3_nt: TGTGCCAGCAGTTTAACTCTGGGGCAGGGAAACTATGGCTACACCTTC
d_call: -; v_call: TRBV5-1; cdr3_length: 14; clone_size: -; j_call: TRBJ1-1; cdr3_aa: CASSLAGAGTEAFF; cdr3_nt: TGCGCCAGCAGCTTAGCGGGGGCTGGGACTGAAGCTTTCTTT
d_call: -; v_call: TRBV7-2; cdr3_length: 15; clone_size: -; j_call: TRBJ1-5; cdr3_aa: CASSLAGVGNQPQHF; cdr3_nt: TGTGCCAGCAGCTTGGCAGGGGTGGGCAATCAGCCCCAGCATTTT
d_call: -; v_call: TRBV18; cdr3_length: 12; clone_size: -; j_call: TRBJ1-1; cdr3_aa: CASSPGRVQAFF; cdr3_nt: TGTGCCAGCTCACCCGGGAGGGTCCAAGCTTTCTTT
d_call: -; v_call: TRBV9; cdr3_length: 14; clone_size: -; j_call: TRBJ2-7; cdr3_aa: CASSPRGNIYEQYF; cdr3_nt: TGTGCCAGCAGCCCCCGGGGCAACATTTACGAGCAGTACTTC
d_call: -; v_call: TRBV5-6; cdr3_length: 15; clone_size: once; j_call: TRBJ2-7; cdr3_aa: CASSLPGASSYEQYF; cdr3_nt: TGTGCCAGCAGCTTGCCGGGAGCCAGCTCCTACGAGCAGTACTTC
d_call: -; v_call: TRBV5-1; cdr3_length: 15; clone_size: -; j_call: TRBJ2-7; cdr3_aa: CASSLAPGAFYEQYF; cdr3_nt: TGCGCCAGCAGCTTGGCTCCGGGGGCTTTTTACGAGCAGTACTTC
d_call: -; v_call: TRBV10-3; cdr3_length: 14; clone_size: -; j_call: TRBJ1-1; cdr3_aa: CAISDANSNTEAFF; cdr3_nt: TGTGCCATCAGTGATGCGAATTCGAACACTGAAGCTTTCTTT
d_call: -; v_call: TRBV29-1; cdr3_length: 11; clone_size: -; j_call: TRBJ1-2; cdr3_aa: CSVGQVYGYTF; cdr3_nt: TGCAGCGTTGGACAGGTCTATGGCTACACCTTC
d_call: -; v_call: TRBV2; cdr3_length: 10; clone_size: -; j_call: TRBJ2-7; cdr3_aa: CASGRYEQYF; cdr3_nt: TGTGCCAGCGGCCGCTACGAGCAGTACTTC
d_call: -; v_call: TRBV20-1; cdr3_length: 11; clone_size: -; j_call: TRBJ2-1; cdr3_aa: CSARDLPEQFF; cdr3_nt: TGCAGTGCTAGAGATCTCCCCGAGCAGTTCTTC
d_call: -; v_call: TRBV7-2; cdr3_length: 17; clone_size: -; j_call: TRBJ2-1; cdr3_aa: CASSVRGVAGLYNEQFF; cdr3_nt: TGTGCCAGCAGCGTCCGCGGGGTCGCGGGGCTATACAATGAGCAGTTCTTC
d_call: -; v_call: TRBV6-6; cdr3_length: 15; clone_size: -; j_call: TRBJ1-3; cdr3_aa: CASISQLVSGNTIYF; cdr3_nt: TGTGCCAGCATATCACAGCTCGTCTCTGGAAACACCATATATTTT
d_call: -; v_call: TRBV4-1; cdr3_length: 14; clone_size: few; j_call: TRBJ1-1; cdr3_aa: CASSQAETGLEAFF; cdr3_nt: TGCGCCAGCAGCCAAGCAGAGACGGGTCTTGAAGCTTTCTTT
d_call: -; v_call: TRBV14; cdr3_length: 13; clone_size: -; j_call: TRBJ1-5; cdr3_aa: CASSQGFSQPQHF; cdr3_nt: TGTGCCAGCAGCCAAGGATTCTCTCAGCCCCAGCATTTT
d_call: -; v_call: TRBV28; cdr3_length: 12; clone_size: -; j_call: TRBJ1-5; cdr3_aa: CASSVSNQPQHF; cdr3_nt: TGTGCCAGCAGCGTTAGCAATCAGCCCCAGCATTTT
d_call: -; v_call: TRBV5-6; cdr3_length: 15; clone_size: -; j_call: TRBJ2-5; cdr3_aa: CASSLFGRDWETQYF; cdr3_nt: TGTGCCAGCAGCTTGTTTGGTCGGGATTGGGAGACCCAGTACTTC
d_call: -; v_call: TRBV28; cdr3_length: 15; clone_size: medium-sized; j_call: TRBJ1-4; cdr3_aa: CASSSERGVNEKLFF; cdr3_nt: TGTGCCAGCAGTTCGGAGAGGGGGGTTAATGAAAAACTGTTTTTT
d_call: -; v_call: TRBV11-1; cdr3_length: 13; clone_size: -; j_call: TRBJ2-5; cdr3_aa: CASSPGTQETQYF; cdr3_nt: TGTGCCAGCAGCCCCGGGACCCAAGAGACCCAGTACTTC
d_call: TRBD2; v_call: TRBV27; cdr3_length: 14; clone_size: -; j_call: TRBJ2-3; cdr3_aa: CASLLRGGADTQYF; cdr3_nt: TGTGCCAGCCTCTTACGGGGGGGGGCAGATACGCAGTATTTT
d_call: -; v_call: TRBV7-9; cdr3_length: 14; clone_size: -; j_call: TRBJ1-1; cdr3_aa: CASSWGHLNTEAFF; cdr3_nt: TGTGCCAGCAGCTGGGGACACTTGAACACTGAAGCTTTCTTT
d_call: TRBD1; v_call: TRBV5-1; cdr3_length: 18; clone_size: -; j_call: TRBJ2-2; cdr3_aa: CASNRQPGQKEYTGELFF; cdr3_nt: TGCGCCAGCAACCGCCAACCGGGACAGAAAGAATACACCGGGGAGCTGTTTTTT
d_call: -; v_call: TRBV5-1; cdr3_length: 15; clone_size: -; j_call: TRBJ2-3; cdr3_aa: CASSGQDPRNDPQYF; cdr3_nt: TGCGCCAGCAGCGGGCAAGACCCTAGGAACGATCCGCAGTATTTT
d_call: -; v_call: TRBV4-1; cdr3_length: 15; clone_size: -; j_call: TRBJ2-2; cdr3_aa: CASRKQGGSTGELFF; cdr3_nt: TGCGCCAGCAGAAAACAGGGTGGAAGCACCGGGGAGCTGTTTTTT
d_call: -; v_call: TRBV6-5; cdr3_length: 15; clone_size: once; j_call: TRBJ1-1; cdr3_aa: CASSYRGKRNTEAFF; cdr3_nt: TGTGCCAGCAGTTACCGGGGAAAAAGGAACACTGAAGCTTTCTTT
d_call: -; v_call: TRBV28; cdr3_length: 15; clone_size: -; j_call: TRBJ2-6; cdr3_aa: CASFSPATGANVLTF; cdr3_nt: TGTGCCAGCTTCTCACCGGCTACTGGGGCCAACGTCCTGACTTTC
d_call: -; v_call: TRBV7-8; cdr3_length: 11; clone_size: -; j_call: TRBJ1-1; cdr3_aa: CASSLKTEAFF; cdr3_nt: TGTGCCAGCAGCTTAAAAACTGAAGCTTTCTTT
d_call: -; v_call: TRBV11-1; cdr3_length: 15; clone_size: few; j_call: TRBJ1-4; cdr3_aa: CASSRDIPTNEKLFF; cdr3_nt: TGTGCCAGCAGCCGGGACATCCCAACTAATGAAAAACTGTTTTTT
d_call: -; v_call: TRBV15; cdr3_length: 13; clone_size: -; j_call: TRBJ2-1; cdr3_aa: CATSSQSDNEQFF; cdr3_nt: TGTGCCACCAGCAGTCAGTCGGACAATGAGCAGTTCTTC
d_call: -; v_call: TRBV4-1; cdr3_length: 16; clone_size: -; j_call: TRBJ1-5; cdr3_aa: CASSQEWERSNQPQHF; cdr3_nt: TGCGCCAGCAGCCAAGAGTGGGAACGGAGCAATCAGCCCCAGCATTTT
d_call: TRBD2; v_call: TRBV11-2; cdr3_length: 16; clone_size: -; j_call: TRBJ2-2; cdr3_aa: CASSLPKLAVTGELFF; cdr3_nt: TGTGCCAGCAGCCTGCCAAAACTAGCGGTTACCGGGGAGCTGTTTTTT
d_call: -; v_call: TRBV7-2; cdr3_length: 14; clone_size: -; j_call: TRBJ2-5; cdr3_aa: CASSTYRTGETQYF; cdr3_nt: TGTGCCAGCAGCACGTACAGGACCGGAGAGACCCAGTACTTC
d_call: -; v_call: TRBV27; cdr3_length: 15; clone_size: -; j_call: TRBJ1-2; cdr3_aa: CASSFAVRSGGGYTF; cdr3_nt: TGTGCCAGCAGTTTCGCCGTACGTTCGGGGGGCGGCTACACCTTC